This TCR beta chain was observed in a study of control samples from healthy donors and cancer patients. Assay used: immunoSEQ multiplex PCR; TCRdb lists only in-frame clones, some missing. This sample yields fewer than 95,000 clones, of which more than 70% are seen a single time; less than 2.5% belongs to the top ten. With V trimmed by 3 bases and J by 1 base, 2 bases remained unmatched. The CDR3 totals 15 residues. CDR1 and CDR2 (germline): LGHNT, FRNRAP. The clonotype was recovered from a woman aged 40 to 50 in good health. Sequenced sample: blood. The rearrangement uses TRBV12-5 and TRBJ1-5, with 8 bases identical to TRBD1. CDR3 sequence reads: CASGFDRGSNQPQHF. The CDR3 bases are TGTGCTAGTGGTTTCGACAGGGGAAGCAATCAGCCCCAGCATTTT.